This TCR beta chain was obtained from a study of T cell responses to AZD1222 COVID-19 vaccine. The overall study: Second doses at about 4 or about 12 weeks were pooled.

Broader study findings: The breadth and depth of Spike-specific TCRs increased once two AZD1222 doses had been given. In a largely white British group with more females than males, clonal diversity was possibly underestimated.

The assay was immunoSEQ multiplex PCR, and TCRdb's table has in-frame clones only and misses some. In the table there are about 150,000 clones, over 75% of which are singletons. Germline values: CDR1 LGHNT, CDR2 FRNRAP. V lost 0 bases to trimming and J lost 5 bases; unmatched junction nucleotides: 10. The CDR3 consists of 17 residues. On this clone: Its antigen is not identified.

The clonotype comes from an adult in good health. Sequencing was performed on peripheral blood, taken on day 0 of AZD1222 vaccination. The rearrangement joins TRBV12-5 to TRBJ1-5, with 7 bases that match TRBD1. The CDR3 coding sequence is TGTGCTAGTGGTTTGGTTTTGGAGGGGGCGCGTGATCAGCCCCAGCATTTT. Translating gives CASGLVLEGARDQPQHF.